These 2 T cell receptor beta chains were all obtained from the same sample, sequenced in a study of blood T cell repertoires in COVID-19. The assay was immunoSEQ multiplex PCR, and TCRdb's table has in-frame clones only and misses some. The data contain over 200,000 clones, about 85% of them singletons. Sequencing input: peripheral blood. The origin of the receptors is a woman younger than 30 who had recovered from COVID-19.

V and J are TRBV18 and TRBJ1-2, with TRBD1 identical over 9 bases. Germline lookup yields CDR1 KGHSH and CDR2 LQKENI. The junction had 16 bases not matched to a gene; V was cut back by 5 bases and J by 3 bases. This CDR3 spans 18 amino acids. The CDR3 DNA is TGTGCCAGCTCAACCGGAGGAAGCCGACAGGGGGGATACTATGGCTACACCTTC. Its translation: CASSTGGSRQGGYYGYTF.

The rearrangement uses TRBV30 and TRBJ2-7; 8 bases align to TRBD1. This CDR3 is built from 14 residues. Germline values: CDR1 GTSNPN, CDR2 SVGIG (reference sequence). The V and J ends lost 5 bases and 3 bases, in that order; junction bases with no gene match: 9. CDR3 nucleotide sequence: TGTGCCTGGGATTCGGACAGGGAAAGCTACGAGCAGTACTTC. This gives the protein CAWDSDRESYEQYF. Combining the CDR3 with reference TRBV30 and TRBJ2-7 gives the whole variable domain SQTIHQWPATLVQPVGSPLSLECTVEGTSNPNLYWYRQAAGRGLQLLFYSVGIGQISSEVPQNLSASRPQDRQFILSSKKLLLSDSGFYLCAWDSDRESYEQYFGPGTRLTVT.